This is a list of T cell receptor beta chains from one sample in a study of beta chain features in type 1 diabetes. Profiled with immunoSEQ multiplex PCR; TCRdb holds only in-frame clones, not every one. The table includes over 150,000 clones, around 13% detected once. The sequencing input was central memory CD4+ T cells from blood. These receptor sequences come from a woman in her late teens or twenties in good health. The CDR3 runs from the conserved cysteine through the conserved F or W. A D gene is named only where the DNA matches it firmly. The size entry is marked missing in some rows and otherwise reads once, few, many or a size class.

>TRBD1|TRBV5-1|TRBJ1-2|13|few
TGCGCCAGCAGCTTGGCAGGGACAGATGGCTACACCTTC
CASSLAGTDGYTF
>.|TRBV28|TRBJ2-5|14|few
TGTGCCAGCAGATCCTTGAGCGGGTCGGAGACCCAGTACTTC
CASRSLSGSETQYF
>TRBD2|TRBV29-1|TRBJ2-7|14|few
TGCAGCGGGGGATTAGCGGGAGTGGATGGCGAGCAGTACTTC
CSGGLAGVDGEQYF
>.|TRBV19|TRBJ2-7|15|few
TGTGCCAGTAGTATTGCCGGGACATCGGCCTACGAGCAGTACTTC
CASSIAGTSAYEQYF
>TRBD1|TRBV5-1|TRBJ2-2|15|.
TGCGCCAGCAGCTTAGGGGGCGCGAACACCGGGGAGCTGTTTTTT
CASSLGGANTGELFF
>.|TRBV7-2|TRBJ1-1|13|few
TGTGCCAGCAGGCTAGGGGGTCCCACTGAAGCTTTCTTT
CASRLGGPTEAFF
>.|TRBV29-1|TRBJ2-7|13|few
TGCAGCGTGACGACACAGGGATCCTACGAGCAGTACTTC
CSVTTQGSYEQYF
>TRBD1|TRBV19|TRBJ2-6|15|.
TGTGCCAGTTGGGACAGGGGTTCCGGGGCCAACGTCCTGACTTTC
CASWDRGSGANVLTF
>.|TRBV7-2|TRBJ2-5|13|.
TGTGCCAGCAGCTTAGGGGGGGACCGAGACCTTTACTTC
CASSLGGDRDLYF
>TRBD1|TRBV6-5|TRBJ2-5|14|.
TGTGCCAGCAGTTACCGGGGACAGGGGGAGACCCAGTACTTC
CASSYRGQGETQYF
>.|TRBV7-9|TRBJ2-3|16|.
TGTGCCAGCACCCTCGCCGGGCTAGCTGCCTCAGATACGCAGTATTTT
CASTLAGLAASDTQYF
>TRBD2|TRBV9|TRBJ2-7|17|few
TGTGCCAGCAGCTCTCGAATGACTAGCGGTAGCTCCTACGAGCAGTACTTC
CASSSRMTSGSSYEQYF